A single sample gave rise to the 5 T cell receptor beta chains below, sequenced in a study of T cells after yellow fever vaccination. TCRdb re-derived calls from the 5' RACE reads in MiXCR, one entry per CDR3 protein. The data show some 560,000 distinct CDR3 sequences, about a sixth seen once. The sample here was PBMCs, taken 4 to 5 days after the first yellow fever vaccination. These TCRs come from a man younger than 35 who received the YFV17D yellow fever vaccine.

Only a few counts were recorded for this clonotype. This chain links TRBV7-2 with TRBJ1-1; D gene ambiguous. Trimming pared 5 bases from V and 1 base from J, leaving 20 bases between. This CDR3 is built from 17 residues. Germline V gene lookup returns CDR1 SGHTA and CDR2 FQGNSA. CDR3 sequence reads: CASSLFTSRLTNTEAFF. CDR3 nucleotide sequence: TGTGCCAGCAGCCTGTTTACCTCTCGGCTAACGAACACTGAAGCTTTCTTT.

This clonotype was recorded a few times. The CDR3 loop reads CASSSYPGNEQFF. In nucleotides, the CDR3 is TGTGCCAGCTCCTCTTACCCAGGCAATGAGCAGTTCTTC. The chain carries TRBV28 and TRBJ2-1; D unresolved. Germline lookup yields CDR1 MDHEN and CDR2 SYDVKM. CDR3 length: 13 residues. The ends were cut back, 8 bases at V and 6 bases at J, with 14 bases in the middle. Full variable domain (rest looked up from reference TRBV28 and TRBJ2-1): DVKVTQSSRYLVKRTGEKVFLECVQDMDHENMFWYRQDPGLGLRLIYFSYDVKMKEKGDIPEGYSVSREKKERFSLILESASTNQTSMYLCASSSYPGNEQFFGPGTRLTVL.

This clonotype was found a few times. The V call is TRBV7-9, the J call TRBJ1-5; 7 bases agree with TRBD1. V trimming: 5 bases; J trimming: 0 bases; junction bases outside the gene matches: 7. Germline assignment: CDR1 SEHNR and CDR2 FQNEAQ (reference sequence). The length of the CDR3 is 16 residues. CDR3 nucleotide sequence: TGTGCCAGCAGCCGAACCGACAGGGATAGCAATCAGCCCCAGCATTTT. Its protein product is CASSRTDRDSNQPQHF.

A few counts support this clonotype. This chain links TRBV20-1 with TRBJ1-6; no definite D call. The CDR3 is made up of 13 amino acids. V lost 6 bases to trimming and J lost 12 bases, with 18 bases between them. Germline V gene sequence: CDR1 DFQATT, CDR2 SNEGSKA (reference sequence). The DNA for the CDR3 is TGCAGTGCAAGAAGGTTCGTTGGGCAACCCCTCCACTTT. Protein: CSARRFVGQPLHF.

The J gene is TRBJ1-5, the V gene TRBV7-2; D unclear. Trimming removed 5 bases from V and 0 bases from J, with 5 bases in between. CDR1 SGHTA and CDR2 FQGNSA come from the germline V gene. The CDR3 extends over 13 amino acids. The CDR3 here is CASSAHSNQPQHF. CDR3 nucleotides: TGTGCCAGCAGCGCCCATAGCAATCAGCCCCAGCATTTT.